These T cell receptor beta chains were read from a single sample in a study of blood T cell repertoires in COVID-19. Clones were sequenced by immunoSEQ multiplex PCR, and TCRdb holds only the in-frame ones, with some missing. The repertoire has 150,000 to 200,000 clones, around 85% of them found once; the top ten carry under 2.5%. The sequenced sample consisted of peripheral blood. The receptors come from a man in his sixties or seventies with active or convalescent COVID-19. CDR3s include the opening cysteine and the closing phenylalanine or tryptophan. Fields, in order: V gene, J gene, clone size, D gene, CDR3 DNA, CDR3 protein. A D gene is named only where the DNA matches it firmly. Size is omitted from some rows. Given values are once, few, many or a class for expanded clones.

>TRBV19|TRBJ1-1|-|TRBD1
TGTGCCAGTAGTACCCACTATGGACAGGGGAGTGGCACTGAAGCTTTCTTT
CASSTHYGQGSGTEAFF
>TRBV4-1|TRBJ2-1|-|-
TGCGCCAGCAGCCAACACTACAGGGCCTTGTACAATGAGCAGTTCTTC
CASSQHYRALYNEQFF
>TRBV2|TRBJ2-4|-|-
TGTGCCAGCAGCCGGAAGACAGTAGCCAAAAACATTCAGTACTTC
CASSRKTVAKNIQYF
>TRBV10-3|TRBJ2-5|once|TRBD2
TGTGCCATCAGTGAGTCCCCAGCGGGGGGGTTTGGGACCCAGTACTTC
CAISESPAGGFGTQYF
>TRBV5-1|TRBJ1-6|-|-
TGCGCCAGCAGCTTGTCGGGTTCACCCCTCCACTTT
CASSLSGSPLHF
>TRBV5-6|TRBJ2-5|-|-
TGTGCCAGCAGCTTACCCGGTCTGGTCTCAGAGACCCAGTACTTC
CASSLPGLVSETQYF
>TRBV28|TRBJ2-1|-|-
TGTGCCAGCAGTTTAGACCAGGGCTATGAGCAGTTCTTC
CASSLDQGYEQFF
>TRBV7-2|TRBJ2-6|-|TRBD1
TGTGCCAGCGGGCAGGGGGCTCGTGGGGCCAACGTCCTGACTTTC
CASGQGARGANVLTF
>TRBV5-1|TRBJ2-2|few|TRBD1
TGCGCCAGCAGCAAAACCGGACAGGGGAACACCGGGGAGCTGTTTTTT
CASSKTGQGNTGELFF
>TRBV9|TRBJ1-2|-|TRBD1
TGTGCCAGCAGACCCGGACAGGGACGGGACTATGGCTACACCTTC
CASRPGQGRDYGYTF
>TRBV15|TRBJ1-6|-|TRBD1
TGTGCCACTGGGGACAGGCAAAATTCACCCCTCCACTTT
CATGDRQNSPLHF
>TRBV3-1/TRBV3-2|TRBJ2-3|many|-
TGTGCCAGCAGCCCAACAGGGCCGACGCAGTATTTT
CASSPTGPTQYF
>TRBV5-4|TRBJ2-5|-|-
TGTGCCAGCAGCTTGGGGGACACAGAGACCCAGTACTTC
CASSLGDTETQYF
>TRBV18|TRBJ2-2|-|-
TGTGCCAGCTCAGCACGACTAGTTTCAAACACCGGGGAGCTGTTTTTT
CASSARLVSNTGELFF
>TRBV30|TRBJ2-7|-|TRBD1
TGTGCCTGGAGTAGACAGGGCATCGAGCAGTACTTC
CAWSRQGIEQYF
>TRBV10-3|TRBJ2-3|-|TRBD1
TGTGCCATCAGTGAAGGGGGCAGGGGCACAGATACGCAGTATTTT
CAISEGGRGTDTQYF
>TRBV7-9|TRBJ2-1|-|-
TGTGCCAGCAGCTTAGGTGCCTCGAGTCCTTTTCAGTTCTTC
CASSLGASSPFQFF
>TRBV28|TRBJ1-6|-|-
TGTGCCAGCAGTTTAGCGGGGCTACTTTCACCCCTCCACTTT
CASSLAGLLSPLHF
>TRBV6-1|TRBJ1-6|-|-
TGTGCCAGCAGTGAAAGGACAGATAATTCACCCCTCCACTTT
CASSERTDNSPLHF
>TRBV5-1|TRBJ2-3|-|-
TGCGCCAGCAGCTTGGCTGGGACAGGGTCTAGCGGGGGCCCTCCGGATACGCAGTATTTT
CASSLAGTGSSGGPPDTQYF
>TRBV30|TRBJ1-4|-|TRBD1
TGTGCCTGGAGGAGGACAGGGGGCGTTGAAAAACTGTTTTTT
CAWRRTGGVEKLFF
>TRBV6-2/TRBV6-3|TRBJ2-2|-|TRBD1
TGTGCCAGCAGCCCCCGACAGGGAGACACCGGGGAGCTGTTTTTT
CASSPRQGDTGELFF
>TRBV9|TRBJ2-1|-|-
TGTGCCAGCAGCGTAGAGGGTGCAGGGGCGGTTGAGCAGTTCTTC
CASSVEGAGAVEQFF
>TRBV4-1|TRBJ2-1|-|-
TGCGCCAGCAGCCAAGATCTTGTCTACAATGAGCAGTTCTTC
CASSQDLVYNEQFF
>TRBV7-8|TRBJ2-7|-|TRBD1
TGTGCCAGCAGCTGGAGACCCGGGACAGGGGATTACCACGAGCAGTACTTC
CASSWRPGTGDYHEQYF
>TRBV18|TRBJ1-5|-|-
TGTGCCAGCTCACCGGGTTTGGGAGGGGGAGAGCCCCAGCATTTT
CASSPGLGGGEPQHF